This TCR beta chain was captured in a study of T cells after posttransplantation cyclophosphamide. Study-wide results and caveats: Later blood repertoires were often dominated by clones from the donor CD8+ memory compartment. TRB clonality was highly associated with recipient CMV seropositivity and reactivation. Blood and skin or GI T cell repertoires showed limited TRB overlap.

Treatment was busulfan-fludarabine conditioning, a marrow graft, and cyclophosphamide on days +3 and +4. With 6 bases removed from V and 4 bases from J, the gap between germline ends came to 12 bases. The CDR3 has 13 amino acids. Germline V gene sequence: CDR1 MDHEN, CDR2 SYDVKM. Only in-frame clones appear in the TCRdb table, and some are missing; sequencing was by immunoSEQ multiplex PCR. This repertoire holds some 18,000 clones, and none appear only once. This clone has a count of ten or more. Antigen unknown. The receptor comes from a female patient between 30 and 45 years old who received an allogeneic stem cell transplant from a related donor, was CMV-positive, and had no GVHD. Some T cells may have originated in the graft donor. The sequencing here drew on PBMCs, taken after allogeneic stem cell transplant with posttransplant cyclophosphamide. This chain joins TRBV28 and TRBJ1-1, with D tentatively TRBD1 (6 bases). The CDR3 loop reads CASSGIGGTEAFF. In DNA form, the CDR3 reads TGTGCCAGCAGCGGCATAGGGGGCACTGAAGCTTTCTTT.